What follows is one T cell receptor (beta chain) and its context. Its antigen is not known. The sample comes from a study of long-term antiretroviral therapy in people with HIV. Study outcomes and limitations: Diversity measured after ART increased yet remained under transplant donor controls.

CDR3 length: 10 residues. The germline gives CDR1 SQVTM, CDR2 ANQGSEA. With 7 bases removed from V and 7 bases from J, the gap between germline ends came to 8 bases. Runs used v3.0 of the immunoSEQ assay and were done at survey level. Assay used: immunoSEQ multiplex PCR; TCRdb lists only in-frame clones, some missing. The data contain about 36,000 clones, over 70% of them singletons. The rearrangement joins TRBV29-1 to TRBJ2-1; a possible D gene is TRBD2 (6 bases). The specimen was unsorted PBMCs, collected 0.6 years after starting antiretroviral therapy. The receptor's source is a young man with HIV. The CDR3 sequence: CSGGGNEQFF. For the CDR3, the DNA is TGCAGCGGGGGAGGAAATGAGCAGTTCTTC.